Presented here are 24 T cell receptor beta chains from one specimen sequenced in a study of monozygotic twins with inflammatory bowel disease. TCRdb reprocessed the 5' RACE reads, keeping one entry per CDR3 protein, no DNA. The table lists around 140,000 distinct CDR3 sequences. The specimen was blood. The receptors originated from a human donor with ulcerative colitis or Crohn's disease, or a healthy co-twin of an affected twin (not recorded which).

The genes are TRBV7-2 and TRBJ2-5. Germline V gene data show CDR1 as SGHTA and CDR2 as FQGNSA. CDR3 size: 12 residues. This CDR3 reads CASSLGPETQYF.

This chain joins TRBV2 and TRBJ2-3; without DNA, the TCRdb call of TRBD2 cannot be checked. The CDR3 consists of 14 residues. Germline CDR1 and CDR2: SNHLY and FYNNEI. The CDR3 sequence is CASSETSGADTQYF.

V is TRBV20-1 and J is TRBJ1-6; TCRdb selects TRBD1, and the lack of DNA leaves this call unchecked. In germline, CDR1 is DFQATT, CDR2 SNEGSKA (reference sequence). CDR3 length: 14 amino acids. The CDR3 region is CSASGQWSASPLHF.

The rearrangement uses TRBV25-1 and TRBJ2-1; the D gene TCRdb calls, TRBD1, cannot be checked with no DNA. The CDR3 length is 13 residues. CDR1 and CDR2 (germline): MGHDK, SYGVNS. The chain's CDR3 is CASSESALAEQFF.

CDR3 region: CASSMGGSSYNEQFF. V is TRBV19 and J is TRBJ2-1; the D gene TCRdb calls, TRBD1, cannot be checked with no DNA. Germline values: CDR1 LNHDA, CDR2 SQIVND (reference sequence). The CDR3 runs to 15 residues.

The genes are TRBV12-3 or TRBV12-4 and TRBJ2-1; TCRdb calls TRBD2, which cannot be checked without DNA. The CDR3 extends over 16 amino acids. CDR3 loop: CASSQAGLARWNEQFF.

This chain links TRBV27 with TRBJ1-4; TCRdb indicates TRBD1, and absent DNA this call remains unverified. This CDR3 contains 13 residues. Germline-derived CDR1 and CDR2 are MNHEY and SMNVEV (reference sequence). The CDR3 loop reads CASSASTGRKLFF.

The V gene is TRBV20-1, the J gene TRBJ1-3; without DNA, the TCRdb call of TRBD1 cannot be checked. The CDR3 has 18 amino acids. The V gene's germline CDR1 is DFQATT and CDR2 SNEGSKA (reference sequence). CDR3 amino acids: CSAREEGTGRVSGNTIYF.

The V call is TRBV6-5, the J call TRBJ2-2; TCRdb's D call, TRBD1, is unchecked because there is no DNA. The germline gives CDR1 MNHEY, CDR2 SVGAGI. This CDR3 is built from 15 residues. CDR3 loop: CASSYIGGRTGELFF.

The CDR3 reads CASSRGEGLDTQYF. This rearrangement joins TRBV5-1 to TRBJ2-3; TCRdb names TRBD2, which stays unverified in the absence of DNA. The CDR3 totals 14 residues. Germline V gene sequence: CDR1 SGHRS, CDR2 YFSETQ.

The chain employs TRBV10-3 and TRBJ2-1. This CDR3 is 11 amino acids long. Germline V gene data show CDR1 as ENHRY and CDR2 as SYGVKD. CDR3 amino acids: CAIAVYNEQFF.

J is TRBJ1-3 and V is TRBV6-5. Germline CDR1 reads MNHEY; CDR2 reads SVGAGI. The length of the CDR3 is 15 residues. The CDR3 reads CASSYSGVSGNTIYF.

The V call is TRBV4-2, the J call TRBJ2-2; TCRdb selects TRBD2, and the lack of DNA leaves this call unchecked. Germline CDR1 is LGHNA and CDR2 is YNFKEQ. The CDR3 sequence is 16 residues long. The CDR3 loop is CASTSGHRGNTGELFF.

V and J are TRBV20-1 and TRBJ1-2. Per the germline V gene, CDR1 is DFQATT and CDR2 is SNEGSKA (reference sequence). This CDR3 has 14 residues. The CDR3 spells CSARVTNEDYGYTF.

The chain employs TRBV5-6 and TRBJ1-6. This CDR3 spans 16 amino acids. Germline values: CDR1 SGHDT, CDR2 YYEEEE. The CDR3 here is CASSTPGSSYNSPLHF.

CDR3 protein: CASSQNMGGEAFF. The rearrangement links TRBV14 to TRBJ1-1. CDR1 SGHDN and CDR2 FVKESK come from the germline V gene. The CDR3 has 13 amino acids.

The genes are TRBV4-1 and TRBJ1-4; TCRdb returns TRBD1, unconfirmable since there is no DNA. The CDR3 runs to 15 residues. The germline V gene encodes CDR1 MGHRA and CDR2 YSYEKL. The CDR3: CASSQTDSDNEKLFF.

The V call is TRBV25-1, the J call TRBJ2-7; TCRdb designates TRBD2, a call that cannot be tested without DNA. The CDR3 sequence is 15 residues long. Germline V CDR1 and CDR2: MGHDK, SYGVNS. The CDR3 is CASSEYGPSSYEQYF.

The chain links TRBV6-4 to TRBJ2-1; TCRdb's assignment of TRBD1 cannot be checked, as there is no DNA. The CDR3 runs to 15 residues. Germline lookup yields CDR1 MRHNA and CDR2 SNTAGT. The CDR3 reads CASSPVGAGHNEQFF.

This chain uses TRBV7-3 with TRBJ2-3; TCRdb gives TRBD1 as the D gene, but with no DNA this cannot be confirmed. CDR3 length equals 13 residues. Per germline, CDR1 SGHTA and CDR2 FQGTGA. CDR3 in amino acids: CASSPVGADTQYF.

The CDR3 spells CASSWGGARGTDTQYF. V and J are TRBV5-1 and TRBJ2-3; no DNA is available, so the TRBD1 call from TCRdb remains unchecked. There are 16 residues in the CDR3. Germline CDR1 reads SGHRS; CDR2 reads YFSETQ.

V and J are TRBV7-3 and TRBJ2-7; TCRdb calls TRBD1, which cannot be checked without DNA. CDR3 length: 15 amino acids. CDR1 is SGHTA, CDR2 FQGTGA, per germline. The CDR3 here is CASSLTGQSPYEQYF.

The chain uses TRBV5-1 and TRBJ1-5. Germline-derived CDR1 and CDR2 are SGHRS and YFSETQ. This CDR3 has 13 amino acids. CDR3 sequence: CASSLGGYQPQHF.

This rearrangement joins TRBV10-3 to TRBJ2-1. The CDR3 has 12 residues. Germline lookup yields CDR1 ENHRY and CDR2 SYGVKD. CDR3 residues: CAISVDFNEQFF.